The T cell receptor (beta chain) described here comes from a study of CD8+ T cells in alopecia areata. Turning to the study itself: Twice a day, 5 to 10 mg of oral tofacitinib was administered to treated patients.

Extracted from the samples, RNA was reverse transcribed into cDNA to serve as the sequencing template. The protocol was immunoSEQ multiplex PCR, while the TCRdb copy is restricted to in-frame clones and leaves out a portion. Of 110,000 to 150,000 clones listed, 45% to 60% are singletons. Study-wide results and caveats: Mouse data revealed clearer TCR sharing than patient data did, a gap possibly tied to HLA. Many expanded lesional clones persisted during tofacitinib (in both scalp and blood).

Trimming removed 10 bases from V and 3 bases from J; junction bases left unmatched: 9. The CDR3 is 14 amino acids. The V gene's germline CDR1 is SGHVS and CDR2 FQNEAQ. As to treatment: oral pan-JAK inhibitor, 5-10 mg twice daily. Alopecia areata patients provided lesional scalp punch biopsies and peripheral blood. This clone was seen only a few times. Its antigen remains unknown. The sequence came from a human donor with alopecia areata. The V call is TRBV7-8, the J call TRBJ2-5; 9 bases are shared with TRBD2. The material sequenced was CD8+ T cells sorted from blood, taken at week 4, from a patient treated with tofacitinib. DNA for the CDR3: TGTGCCATCTACTCTAGCGGGGTAAAAGAGACCCAGTACTTC. Translating it yields CAIYSSGVKETQYF.